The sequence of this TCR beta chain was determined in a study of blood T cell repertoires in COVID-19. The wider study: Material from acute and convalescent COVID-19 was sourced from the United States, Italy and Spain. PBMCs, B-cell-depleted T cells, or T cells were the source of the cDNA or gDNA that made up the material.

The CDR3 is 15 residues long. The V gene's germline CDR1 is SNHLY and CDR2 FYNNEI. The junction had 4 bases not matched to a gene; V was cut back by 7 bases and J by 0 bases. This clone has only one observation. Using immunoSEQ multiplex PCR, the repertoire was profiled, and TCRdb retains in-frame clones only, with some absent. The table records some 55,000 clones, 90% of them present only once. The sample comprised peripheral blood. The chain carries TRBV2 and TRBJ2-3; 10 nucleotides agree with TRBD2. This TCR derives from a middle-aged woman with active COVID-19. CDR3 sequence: CASNRAGGSTDTQYF. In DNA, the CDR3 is TGTGCCAGCAACCGAGCGGGGGGGAGCACAGATACGCAGTATTTT.